A selection of T cell receptor beta chains follows, all from one sample in a study of T cells in Graves' hyperthyroidism and ophthalmopathy. TCRdb re-analysed the multiplex PCR reads in MiXCR, keeping a single row per CDR3 protein. Of approximately 600,000 distinct CDR3 sequences in the sample, around 15% were seen once. Sequenced: blood. The receptor set was obtained from a woman in her twenties or thirties with Graves' hyperthyroidism. CDR3s include the opening cysteine and the closing phenylalanine or tryptophan. D genes are given only for firm matches. Clone size is stated in some rows and not others, as once, few, many or a class when expanded.

clone_size: many
v_call: TRBV7-8
j_call: TRBJ2-2
d_call: -
cdr3_nt: TGTGCCAGCAGCTTAGCCGGGGGACCGGGCACCGGGGAGCTGTTTTTT
cdr3_aa: CASSLAGGPGTGELFF

clone_size: -
v_call: TRBV5-6
j_call: TRBJ1-1
d_call: TRBD1
cdr3_nt: TGTGCCAGCAGCTTGGGAGGGGGCGATTGGGCTTTCTTT
cdr3_aa: CASSLGGGDWAFF

clone_size: many
v_call: TRBV20-1
j_call: TRBJ2-1
d_call: TRBD1
cdr3_nt: TGCAGTGCTAGCGGAAGGGGGCTGGGGAATGAGCAGTTCTTC
cdr3_aa: CSASGRGLGNEQFF

clone_size: few
v_call: TRBV28
j_call: TRBJ1-2
d_call: TRBD1
cdr3_nt: TGTGCCAGCAGAGAGACAGGGTTGGATGGCTACACCTTC
cdr3_aa: CASRETGLDGYTF

clone_size: many
v_call: TRBV10-3
j_call: TRBJ2-1
d_call: -
cdr3_nt: TGTGCCATCAAACGGGACCGTGGCGGGTATGAGCAGTTCTTC
cdr3_aa: CAIKRDRGGYEQFF

clone_size: -
v_call: TRBV12-3/TRBV12-4
j_call: TRBJ2-3
d_call: -
cdr3_nt: TGTGCCAGCAGTTTATTGGATTCCGCAGATACGCAGTATTTT
cdr3_aa: CASSLLDSADTQYF

clone_size: many
v_call: TRBV11-2
j_call: TRBJ2-7
d_call: -
cdr3_nt: TGTGCCAGCAGCCGACGGGACCGCCCGTACGAGCAGTACTTC
cdr3_aa: CASSRRDRPYEQYF

clone_size: few
v_call: TRBV30
j_call: TRBJ2-3
d_call: TRBD2
cdr3_nt: TGTGCCTGGGTGGCCCCTCCGGGACTAGCGACAGATACGCAGTATTTT
cdr3_aa: CAWVAPPGLATDTQYF

clone_size: -
v_call: TRBV7-2
j_call: TRBJ2-7
d_call: TRBD2
cdr3_nt: TGTGCCAGCAGCACTGGACTAGCGGGACGAGGCTACGAGCAGTACTTC
cdr3_aa: CASSTGLAGRGYEQYF

clone_size: -
v_call: TRBV5-1
j_call: TRBJ1-1
d_call: -
cdr3_nt: TGCGCCAGCAGCCGGGTTAGCCGGGACACTGAAGCTTTCTTT
cdr3_aa: CASSRVSRDTEAFF

clone_size: few
v_call: TRBV15
j_call: TRBJ2-1
d_call: -
cdr3_nt: TGTGCCACCAGCAGAGATGATGGGAATGAGCAGTTCTTC
cdr3_aa: CATSRDDGNEQFF

clone_size: few
v_call: TRBV6-5
j_call: TRBJ2-7
d_call: TRBD2
cdr3_nt: TGTGCCAGCAGTTACTCGAACTACCCGGGAGGGACTCAGGACGAGCAGTACTTC
cdr3_aa: CASSYSNYPGGTQDEQYF

clone_size: -
v_call: TRBV6-1
j_call: TRBJ1-3
d_call: -
cdr3_nt: TGTGCCAGCACCTACCCGGGGATCAACTCTGGAAACACCATATATTTT
cdr3_aa: CASTYPGINSGNTIYF

clone_size: many
v_call: TRBV2
j_call: TRBJ2-7
d_call: -
cdr3_nt: TGTGCCAGCATTGACGACACTCTATCCTACGAGCAGTACTTC
cdr3_aa: CASIDDTLSYEQYF

clone_size: many
v_call: TRBV20-1
j_call: TRBJ2-1
d_call: -
cdr3_nt: TGCAGTGCTAGAGATATGGGGACCCTCGACAATGAGCAGTTCTTC
cdr3_aa: CSARDMGTLDNEQFF

clone_size: once
v_call: TRBV19
j_call: TRBJ2-1
d_call: TRBD1
cdr3_nt: TGTGCCAGTAGTGCTAACAGGGGAGATGAGCAGTTCTTC
cdr3_aa: CASSANRGDEQFF

clone_size: -
v_call: TRBV30
j_call: TRBJ1-2
d_call: -
cdr3_nt: TGTGCCTGGAGAAACAGGGTGAGGGACTATGGCTACACCTTC
cdr3_aa: CAWRNRVRDYGYTF

clone_size: many
v_call: TRBV27
j_call: TRBJ2-7
d_call: -
cdr3_nt: TGTGCCAGCAGAAAACAGGGTTCCTACGAGCAGTACTTC
cdr3_aa: CASRKQGSYEQYF

clone_size: many
v_call: TRBV30
j_call: TRBJ1-2
d_call: -
cdr3_nt: TGTGCCTGGAGTGCACTCGGACTGCACTATGGCTACACCTTC
cdr3_aa: CAWSALGLHYGYTF

clone_size: many
v_call: TRBV20-1
j_call: TRBJ2-5
d_call: -
cdr3_nt: TGCAGTGCTATCAAGGGTTACGAGACCCAGTACTTC
cdr3_aa: CSAIKGYETQYF

clone_size: many
v_call: TRBV12-3/TRBV12-4
j_call: TRBJ2-3
d_call: -
cdr3_nt: TGTGCCAGCAGCCGCCAGGGGCTGGCAGATACGCAGTATTTT
cdr3_aa: CASSRQGLADTQYF

clone_size: -
v_call: TRBV14
j_call: TRBJ1-2
d_call: TRBD1
cdr3_nt: TGTGCCAGCAGCCAAGATTTAGGACAGGGGACCCACTATGGCTACACCTTC
cdr3_aa: CASSQDLGQGTHYGYTF

clone_size: few
v_call: TRBV19
j_call: TRBJ1-5
d_call: TRBD1
cdr3_nt: TGTGCCAGTAGTCTACACCTAGGGACAGCGAATCAGCCCCAGCATTTT
cdr3_aa: CASSLHLGTANQPQHF

clone_size: -
v_call: TRBV28
j_call: TRBJ2-3
d_call: TRBD2
cdr3_nt: TGTGCCATACAAAGAGAAAGACTAGCGGGAATCTCAGATACGCAGTATTTT
cdr3_aa: CAIQRERLAGISDTQYF

clone_size: many
v_call: TRBV28
j_call: TRBJ2-1
d_call: TRBD1
cdr3_nt: TGTGGGAGCGAGGACAGGTTCTACAATGAGCAGTTCTTC
cdr3_aa: CGSEDRFYNEQFF

clone_size: few
v_call: TRBV29-1
j_call: TRBJ2-1
d_call: -
cdr3_nt: TGCAGCGTGGAGGATGAGCAGTTCTTC
cdr3_aa: CSVEDEQFF

clone_size: few
v_call: TRBV7-8
j_call: TRBJ2-5
d_call: TRBD2
cdr3_nt: TGTGCCAGCAGCCGGTTGCCGACTAGCGGGAGTGGAATTCAAGAAGAGGCCCAGTACTTC
cdr3_aa: CASSRLPTSGSGIQEEAQYF

clone_size: -
v_call: TRBV7-2
j_call: TRBJ1-2
d_call: -
cdr3_nt: TGTGCCAGCAGCTGGGGGGACGGCTACTATGGCTACACCTTC
cdr3_aa: CASSWGDGYYGYTF

clone_size: many
v_call: TRBV11-2
j_call: TRBJ2-1
d_call: TRBD2
cdr3_nt: TGTGCCAGCAGGGATCTGACTAGCGGGAGTAGAAGTGAGCAGTTCTTC
cdr3_aa: CASRDLTSGSRSEQFF

clone_size: -
v_call: TRBV27
j_call: TRBJ2-3
d_call: -
cdr3_nt: TGTGCCAGCAGTTTATTGAGAGGTGGCCTCACAGATACGCAGTATTTT
cdr3_aa: CASSLLRGGLTDTQYF

clone_size: many
v_call: TRBV7-2
j_call: TRBJ2-3
d_call: TRBD2
cdr3_nt: TGTGCCAGCAGCTACCGGGGGCTAGCGGGAGAAAGAGATACGCAGTATTTT
cdr3_aa: CASSYRGLAGERDTQYF

clone_size: -
v_call: TRBV5-4
j_call: TRBJ2-2
d_call: -
cdr3_nt: TGTGCCAGCAGCCCCGGACTCATCACCGGGGAGCTGTTTTTT
cdr3_aa: CASSPGLITGELFF

clone_size: -
v_call: TRBV29-1
j_call: TRBJ2-1
d_call: TRBD2
cdr3_nt: TGCAGCGTTCAGCAAAGCGGGAGGGCATGGGAGCAGTTCTTC
cdr3_aa: CSVQQSGRAWEQFF

clone_size: many
v_call: TRBV10-3
j_call: TRBJ2-5
d_call: -
cdr3_nt: TGTGCCATCAGTGTCGGGGTTGGAGAGACCCAGTACTTC
cdr3_aa: CAISVGVGETQYF

clone_size: -
v_call: TRBV6-5
j_call: TRBJ2-1
d_call: TRBD2
cdr3_nt: TGTGCCAGCAGTTACCTTACACGCCGACTAGCGGGAGAGTTTAGCTCCCACAATGAGCAGTTCTTC
cdr3_aa: CASSYLTRRLAGEFSSHNEQFF

clone_size: few
v_call: TRBV20-1
j_call: TRBJ1-5
d_call: -
cdr3_nt: TGCAGTGCTAGAGGTCCTCCAGGAGACCCCCAGCATTTT
cdr3_aa: CSARGPPGDPQHF

clone_size: -
v_call: TRBV7-2
j_call: TRBJ1-3
d_call: -
cdr3_nt: TGTGCCAGCAGCCCAACCCGGGGAAACACCATATATTTT
cdr3_aa: CASSPTRGNTIYF

clone_size: few
v_call: TRBV29-1
j_call: TRBJ2-1
d_call: -
cdr3_nt: TGCAGCGTTGAAGGCCCGACTGAGCCCCTACTGTACAATGAGCAGTTCTTC
cdr3_aa: CSVEGPTEPLLYNEQFF

clone_size: many
v_call: TRBV4-1
j_call: TRBJ2-5
d_call: TRBD2
cdr3_nt: TGCGCCAGCAGCCAGGGGCGGGAGGGGTACCAAGAGACCCAGTACTTC
cdr3_aa: CASSQGREGYQETQYF

clone_size: many
v_call: TRBV27
j_call: TRBJ2-7
d_call: TRBD1
cdr3_nt: TGTGCCAGCAAAAGACAGGGGGGCTCCTACGAGCAGTACTTC
cdr3_aa: CASKRQGGSYEQYF

clone_size: many
v_call: TRBV12-3/TRBV12-4
j_call: TRBJ1-2
d_call: -
cdr3_nt: TGTGCCAGCACTCTGACAGGCTATGGCTACACCTTC
cdr3_aa: CASTLTGYGYTF